Each of the 8 T cell receptor beta chains below was sequenced from the same sample in a study of identical twins. TCRdb re-derived calls from the 5' RACE reads in MiXCR, one entry per CDR3 protein. This sample carries 700,000 or so distinct CDR3 sequences, 21% of them seen once, and the ten largest clones take roughly 4.3%. The same sample was also used in a study of T cells expressing NK-cell markers.

The sample taken for sequencing was PBMCs. Receptors originate from a woman between 18 and 30 years old in good health.

This clonotype was detected ten times or more. The chain combines TRBV12-3 or TRBV12-4 with TRBJ2-2, with 10 bases lining up with TRBD1. CDR3 length: 14 amino acids. V lost 5 bases to trimming and J lost 6 bases; unmatched junction nucleotides: 3. The CDR3 is CASSMDRGAGELFF. The CDR3 region has the DNA TGTGCCAGCAGTATGGACAGGGGGGCCGGGGAGCTGTTTTTT.

The chain has TRBV12-3 or TRBV12-4 and TRBJ2-3, with D tentatively TRBD2 (5 bases). This CDR3 region has 16 residues. Trimming took off 6 bases at V and 4 bases at J, with 20 bases between the two ends. For the CDR3, the DNA is TGTGCCAGCAGAGCGGCGGCCCCTACGTTCGCAGATACGCAGTATTTT. Its translation is CASRAAAPTFADTQYF.

The gene calls are TRBV7-2 and TRBJ2-1, with D possibly matching TRBD1 (5 bases). The CDR3 totals 14 residues. Germline V gives CDR1 SGHTA, CDR2 FQGNSA. Trimming pared 2 bases from V and 3 bases from J, leaving 8 bases between. CDR3 sequence (DNA): TGTGCCAGCAGCTTACAGGGTTTCTACAATGAGCAGTTCTTC. It codes for CASSLQGFYNEQFF.

J is TRBJ2-7 and V is TRBV20-1; D gene ambiguous. V lost 6 bases and J lost 5, with 8 bases in between. Germline-derived CDR1 and CDR2 are DFQATT and SNEGSKA (reference sequence). The CDR3 totals 10 residues. The CDR3 is CSAIKDEQYF. CDR3 DNA sequence: TGCAGTGCCATTAAGGACGAGCAGTACTTC.

This clonotype was observed many times. The chain couples TRBV7-2 to TRBJ2-1; D is ambiguous. Germline V gives CDR1 SGHTA, CDR2 FQGNSA. V gave up 5 bases and J gave up 10 bases, with 15 bases separating them. The CDR3 sequence is 13 residues long. DNA for the CDR3: TGTGCCAGCAGCCCACAGATTTTGGGCGAGCAGTTCTTC. This gives the protein CASSPQILGEQFF. Together with reference TRBV7-2 and TRBJ2-1, the CDR3 gives the full variable domain: GAGVSQSPSNKVTEKGKDVELRCDPISGHTALYWYRQSLGQGLEFLIYFQGNSAPDKSGLPSDRFSAERTGGSVSTLTIQRTQQEDSAVYLCASSPQILGEQFFGPGTRLTVL.

In DNA, the CDR3 is TGCAGTGCGGCTAGACTAGCGGGAGAGTGGGATGAGCAGTTCTTC. This translates into CSAARLAGEWDEQFF. The chain joins TRBV20-1 to TRBJ2-1; 12 nucleotides agree with TRBD2. V lost 6 bases and J lost 8; bases outside the gene matches: 11. Germline CDR1 is DFQATT and CDR2 is SNEGSKA (reference sequence). This CDR3 spans 15 amino acids.

This clonotype was detected only once. The V call is TRBV15, the J call TRBJ2-3; no reliable D call. The CDR3 totals 16 residues. V lost 0 bases and J lost 0, with 10 bases in between. Germline V CDR1 and CDR2: LNHNV, YYDKDF (reference sequence). This CDR3 is CATSRDELWSTDTQYF. DNA of the CDR3: TGTGCCACCAGCAGAGATGAGCTATGGAGCACAGATACGCAGTATTTT.

The chain combines TRBV12-3 or TRBV12-4 with TRBJ1-6, with a possible D match to TRBD1 (6 bases). The CDR3 is 13 residues long. Trimming left V 7 bases short and J 7 bases short, with 11 bases between. The CDR3 coding sequence is TGTGCCAGCACCCCACAGGGCAATTCACCCCTCCACTTT. This sequence encodes CASTPQGNSPLHF.